Listed below are T cell receptor beta chains from one sample, sequenced in a study of long-term antiretroviral therapy in people with HIV. Method: immunoSEQ multiplex PCR; TCRdb's copy keeps in-frame clones and lacks some. The sample contains about 8,600 clones, roughly 78% of which appear only once. The input for sequencing was unsorted PBMCs, taken 0.6 years before starting antiretroviral therapy. All receptors derive from a man aged 40-49 years with HIV. Both conserved end residues are part of each CDR3. A D gene is named only where the DNA matches it firmly. Only some rows state a clone size, as once, few, many or a class for expanded clones.

CDR3nt	CDR3aa	j_gene	abundance	v_gene	d_gene
TGCGCCAGCAGTTTGACTGAAAACACTGAAGCTTTCTTT	CASSLTENTEAFF	TRBJ1-1	.	TRBV10-1	.
TGTGCCAGCAGTCCTCCGCCCGCGGCAGGGCCCTATGGCTACACCTTC	CASSPPPAAGPYGYTF	TRBJ1-2	.	TRBV27	.
TGTGCCAGCAGCTTGCGGCCGCCAGATTATAATTCACCCCTCCACTTT	CASSLRPPDYNSPLHF	TRBJ1-6	.	TRBV5-6	.
TGCGCCAGCAGTGAGGGTAGCGGAAACATTCAGTACTTC	CASSEGSGNIQYF	TRBJ2-4	.	TRBV10-1	.
TGCGCCAGCACGGCCGAGACAGGGATGAACACTGAAGCTTTCTTT	CASTAETGMNTEAFF	TRBJ1-1	.	TRBV5-1	TRBD1
TGCGCCAGCAGCCAGGTGATCATAGGAGAGACCCAGTACTTC	CASSQVIIGETQYF	TRBJ2-5	.	TRBV4-1	.
TGTGCCTGGTCGTCCGGGACTAGCACAGATACGCAGTATTTT	CAWSSGTSTDTQYF	TRBJ2-3	.	TRBV30	.
TGTGCCTGGGGATCGGGGGATTTGCTCTCCTCTGGAAACACCATATATTTT	CAWGSGDLLSSGNTIYF	TRBJ1-3	.	TRBV30	.
TGTGCCAGCAGCTTAGCCCCGCGGACAGGGACTGAAGCTTTCTTT	CASSLAPRTGTEAFF	TRBJ1-1	.	TRBV7-8	TRBD1
TGTGCCAGCAGTTACCGGGACAGGGTTCCACCCCTCCACTTT	CASSYRDRVPPLHF	TRBJ1-6	few	TRBV27	TRBD1
TGCGCCAGCAGCGAGCAGAGCGGTGGGGAGCTGTTTTTT	CASSEQSGGELFF	TRBJ2-2	once	TRBV5-1	.
TGTGCCAGCAGCAGCGAGAGGGCGGGAGGGGATACGCAGTATTTT	CASSSERAGGDTQYF	TRBJ2-3	.	TRBV2	TRBD2
TGTGCCAGCTCACCACTCGGGGACAGGGGGTCAACGCAGTATTTT	CASSPLGDRGSTQYF	TRBJ2-3	.	TRBV18	TRBD1
TGTGCCAGCAGCTCGAATCGGGGCAATCAGCCCCAGCATTTT	CASSSNRGNQPQHF	TRBJ1-5	few	TRBV7-2	.
TGTGCCTGGAGTGTACAGGGGGCGTGGGGTGAAAAACTGTTTTTT	CAWSVQGAWGEKLFF	TRBJ1-4	.	TRBV30	TRBD1
TGTGCCAGCAGTTCGGACAGTGCCTACGAGCAGTACTTC	CASSSDSAYEQYF	TRBJ2-7	.	TRBV27	.
TGTGCCAGCAGAACAGAAGGCAATCAGCCCCAGCATTTT	CASRTEGNQPQHF	TRBJ1-5	.	TRBV2	.
TGTGCCAGCAGCCCGTATGGGACGGACACCGGGGAGCTGTTTTTT	CASSPYGTDTGELFF	TRBJ2-2	.	TRBV5-5	.
TGTGCCAGCAGTCGTACGGAAGTTAGGGGGCTGTTTTTT	CASSRTEVRGLFF	TRBJ2-2	.	TRBV11-2	.
TGTGCCAGCAGCTACGAAGGAGGGGGCTTTGAAGCTTTCTTT	CASSYEGGGFEAFF	TRBJ1-1	.	TRBV13	TRBD1
TGTGCCAGCTCACCCTCCCCATCGCGGACAGGGGACCAGGCTTTCTTT	CASSPSPSRTGDQAFF	TRBJ1-1	.	TRBV18	TRBD1
TGTGCCACCAGCAGAGATAGGGACAGGAAGTATGAAAAACTGTTTTTT	CATSRDRDRKYEKLFF	TRBJ1-4	.	TRBV15	TRBD1
TGTGCCAGCAGCCCCCCGGGGGCCACTGAAGCTTTCTTT	CASSPPGATEAFF	TRBJ1-1	few	TRBV27	.
TGTGCCAGCAGCGTAGCAGAGGGTTATGGCTACACCTTC	CASSVAEGYGYTF	TRBJ1-2	.	TRBV9	.
TGTGCCAGCAGCTTAGCGGGGAGTCAAGATACGCAGTATTTT	CASSLAGSQDTQYF	TRBJ2-3	.	TRBV5-4	TRBD2
TGTGCCAGCAGCCGGGACAGAAACACTGAAGCTTTCTTT	CASSRDRNTEAFF	TRBJ1-1	.	TRBV7-7	TRBD1
TGTGCCAGCAGCCCCCTTGACAGTGAACCTTCTAATGAAAAACTGTTTTTT	CASSPLDSEPSNEKLFF	TRBJ1-4	few	TRBV7-9	.
TGTGCCATGGAAGTCATGGACAACTATGGCTACACCTTC	CAMEVMDNYGYTF	TRBJ1-2	few	TRBV2	.
TGTGCCAGCAGCTTGGAGGTCGGTAGGTTATCCTACGAGCAGTACTTC	CASSLEVGRLSYEQYF	TRBJ2-7	.	TRBV5-6	.
TGTGCCAGTAGTACCGCGGGGTTGTGGGCCTATGGCTACACCTTC	CASSTAGLWAYGYTF	TRBJ1-2	.	TRBV19	.
TGTGCCAGCAGTGACAGGGGGCCCCACGAGCAGTACTTC	CASSDRGPHEQYF	TRBJ2-7	.	TRBV2	TRBD1
TGTGCCACCAGCAGAGGGAGCGGCCGAGGCAATGAGCAGTTCTTC	CATSRGSGRGNEQFF	TRBJ2-1	.	TRBV15	.
TGTGCCAGTAGTCCGACAGGGAGGTACGAGCAGTACTTC	CASSPTGRYEQYF	TRBJ2-7	.	TRBV19	.
TGCGCCAGCAGCTTGTCGCTAAACAGGGGGAACACCATATATTTT	CASSLSLNRGNTIYF	TRBJ1-3	.	TRBV5-1	TRBD1
TGCGCCAGCAGCACTTTCCTGGAACGAACCTATCAGCCCCAGCATTTT	CASSTFLERTYQPQHF	TRBJ1-5	.	TRBV4-1	.
TGTGCCAGCCGCTCGCAGGGGGCAATAAACACTGAAGCTTTCTTT	CASRSQGAINTEAFF	TRBJ1-1	.	TRBV6-1	TRBD1
TGTGCCAGCAGTGAGGGCCGGGAGAGAGGGAACACTGAAGCTTTCTTT	CASSEGRERGNTEAFF	TRBJ1-1	once	TRBV25-1	.
TGTGCCAGCAGTTTCGCGGGTGGGGACGGCGAGCAGTACTTC	CASSFAGGDGEQYF	TRBJ2-7	.	TRBV5-4	.
TGTGCCAGCAGCTGGACTAGCGGGGGGGCATACGAGCAGTACTTC	CASSWTSGGAYEQYF	TRBJ2-7	.	TRBV5-4	TRBD2
TGCGCCAGCAGCCAAGCGGAGTATAGTCAAACTGAAGCTTTCTTT	CASSQAEYSQTEAFF	TRBJ1-1	.	TRBV4-1	.
TGCAGCGTTGTGGGGATTAAGGACAGGGGGCTGGGAGATACGCAGTATTTT	CSVVGIKDRGLGDTQYF	TRBJ2-3	once	TRBV29-1	TRBD1
TGTGCCTGTACAGGGGGCCCGACTGAAGCTTTCTTT	CACTGGPTEAFF	TRBJ1-1	.	TRBV30	TRBD1
TGTGCCTGGAACCAAAAGGGCAGGGGGAACACTGAAGCTTTCTTT	CAWNQKGRGNTEAFF	TRBJ1-1	.	TRBV30	.
TGTGCCAGCAGCTTAGTACAGGGGGCAAAGGACGAGCAGTACTTC	CASSLVQGAKDEQYF	TRBJ2-7	.	TRBV7-9	TRBD1
TGTGCCAGCAGTGAATCGGGGACGGCTAGCTACACCTTC	CASSESGTASYTF	TRBJ1-2	.	TRBV25-1	.